Below, 10 T cell receptor beta chains from the same sample are listed, as sequenced in a study of PD-L1 blockade in urothelial cancer. Time point: pretreatment peripheral blood. Repertoires were generated with immunoSEQ multiplex PCR, while TCRdb's copy carries only in-frame clones and drops some. Among some 43,000 clones, around 84% were seen once, and the ten largest hold 15% to 20%. The specimen comprised PBMCs, sampled around atezolizumab (anti-PD-L1) treatment. Every receptor here comes from a man between 60 and 75 years old with urothelial cancer.

CDR3 residues: CASSGSGTDNYGYTF. The CDR3 DNA follows: TGCGCCAGCAGCGGCTCCGGGACAGACAATTATGGCTACACCTTC. The chain recombines TRBV5-1 with TRBJ1-2, with 7 bases matching TRBD1. The CDR3 covers 15 residues. Per germline, CDR1 SGHRS and CDR2 YFSETQ. V trimming: 4 bases; J trimming: 5 bases; junction bases outside the gene matches: 11.

This clone was counted a few times. The chain employs TRBV5-1 and TRBJ1-5; 7 bases agree with TRBD1. Per the germline V gene, CDR1 is SGHRS and CDR2 is YFSETQ. V shed 4 bases, J shed 4 bases, and the junction held 5 bases outside the gene matches. This CDR3 is 14 amino acids long. The CDR3 DNA sequence: TGCGCCAGCAGCGTGACAGGGATGAATCAGCCCCAGCATTTT. Protein product: CASSVTGMNQPQHF.

The table lists this clone with a few counts. This sequence joins TRBV11-3 and TRBJ2-1; D might be TRBD2 (5 bases). V was cut by 1 base and J by 8 bases, with 12 bases left in between. Germline V lookup: CDR1 SGHNT, CDR2 YENEEA. The CDR3 extends over 14 amino acids. CDR3 residues: CASSLGGLKDEQFF. CDR3 coding DNA: TGTGCCAGCAGCTTAGGCGGACTTAAGGATGAGCAGTTCTTC.

This clone was found a few times. The chain joins TRBV29-1 to TRBJ1-4, with 7 bases that match TRBD1. The CDR3 is 14 residues long. Trimming removed 7 bases from V and 8 bases from J; junction bases left unmatched: 13. The germline gives CDR1 SQVTM, CDR2 ANQGSEA. The CDR3 reads CSASSTGRGEKLFF. The CDR3 region has the DNA TGCAGCGCCTCCTCGACAGGGCGAGGAGAAAAACTGTTTTTT. Based on the CDR3 plus reference TRBV29-1 and TRBJ1-4, the full variable domain is SAVISQKPSRDICQRGTSLTIQCQVDSQVTMMFWYRQQPGQSLTLIATANQGSEATYESGFVIDKFPISRPNLTFSTLTVSNMSPEDSSIYLCSASSTGRGEKLFFGSGTQLSVL.

By its share, this clone is large. The rearrangement uses TRBV10-2 and TRBJ1-1; TRBD1 is a possible D gene (5 bases). The CDR3 spans 11 residues. CDR1 and CDR2 from the germline V gene are WSHSY and SAAADI. Trimming removed 2 bases from V and 7 bases from J, with 5 bases in between. The CDR3 sequence: CASSEDSEAFF. DNA for the CDR3: TGCGCCAGCAGTGAGGACAGTGAAGCTTTCTTT.

The chain has TRBV5-6 and TRBJ1-6; D remains unclear. The germline gives CDR1 SGHDT, CDR2 YYEEEE. The germline V and J ends were trimmed by 1 base and 6 bases, with 8 bases remaining between them. CDR3 size: 14 residues. CDR3: CASSLTEINSPLHF. The CDR3 DNA sequence: TGTGCCAGCAGCTTGACAGAAATTAATTCACCCCTCCACTTT. Complete variable domain (other parts from reference TRBV5-6 and TRBJ1-6): DAGVTQSPTHLIKTRGQQVTLRCSPKSGHDTVSWYQQALGQGPQFIFQYYEEEERQRGNFPDRFSGHQFPNYSSELNVNALLLGDSALYLCASSLTEINSPLHFGNGTRLTVT.

V is TRBV7-2 and J is TRBJ2-2; a possible D gene is TRBD2 (5 bases). Germline V gene data show CDR1 as SGHTA and CDR2 as FQGNSA. CDR3 size: 14 residues. Trimming took 0 bases from V and 3 from J, leaving 5 bases between them. CDR3 residues: CASSLADYTGELFF. Written as DNA, the CDR3 is TGTGCCAGCAGCTTAGCGGACTACACCGGGGAGCTGTTTTTT.

The V and J genes are TRBV2 and TRBJ2-2; the D is unclear. Trimming removed 7 bases at V and 5 bases at J, with 14 bases between. This CDR3 is 14 amino acids long. Germline-derived CDR1 and CDR2 are SNHLY and FYNNEI. The CDR3 is CASNRFTGTGELFF. CDR3 DNA sequence: TGTGCCAGCAACCGGTTCACCGGGACCGGGGAGCTGTTTTTT.

This clone was picked up one time. V is TRBV19 and J is TRBJ2-2; TRBD2 aligns across 8 bases. The germline V gene encodes CDR1 LNHDA and CDR2 SQIVND (reference sequence). The CDR3 is 14 amino acids. The V and J ends lost 3 bases and 4 bases, in that order; junction bases with no gene match: 1. CDR3: CASSIGGVTGELFF. As DNA, the CDR3 is TGTGCCAGTAGTATCGGGGGGGTCACCGGGGAGCTGTTTTTT.

V and J are TRBV12-5 and TRBJ1-1; 7 bases fit TRBD1. CDR3 length: 14 residues. Germline V lookup: CDR1 LGHNT, CDR2 FRNRAP. With V trimmed by 6 bases and J by 4 bases, 8 bases remained unmatched. CDR3 nucleotide sequence: TGTGCTAGTGGAATGGACAGGTATAGCACTGAAGCTTTCTTT. Its translation is CASGMDRYSTEAFF.